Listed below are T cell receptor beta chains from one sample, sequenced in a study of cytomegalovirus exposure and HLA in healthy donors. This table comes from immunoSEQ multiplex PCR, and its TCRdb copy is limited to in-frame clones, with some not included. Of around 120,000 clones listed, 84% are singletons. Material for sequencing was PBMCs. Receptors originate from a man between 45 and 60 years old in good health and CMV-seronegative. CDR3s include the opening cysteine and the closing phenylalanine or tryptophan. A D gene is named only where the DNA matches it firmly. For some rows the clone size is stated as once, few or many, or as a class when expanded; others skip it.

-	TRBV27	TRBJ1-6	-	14	CASSPRPTDSPLHF	TGTGCCAGCAGTCCTAGGCCCACCGATTCACCCCTCCACTTT
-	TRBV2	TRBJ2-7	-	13	CASTAGATYEQYF	TGTGCCAGCACGGCGGGGGCTACCTACGAGCAGTACTTC
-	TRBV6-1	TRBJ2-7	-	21	CASSEISWHRESPPPSYEQYF	TGTGCCAGCAGTGAAATCTCGTGGCACAGGGAATCTCCACCTCCTTCCTACGAGCAGTACTTC
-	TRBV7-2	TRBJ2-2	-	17	CASSLALDYLNTGELFF	TGTGCCAGCAGCTTAGCGCTGGACTACTTGAACACCGGGGAGCTGTTTTTT
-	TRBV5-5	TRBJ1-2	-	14	CASSLGTVNYGYTF	TGTGCCAGCAGCTTGGGGACAGTTAACTATGGCTACACCTTC
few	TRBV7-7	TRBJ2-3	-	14	CASSLTSGGDTQYF	TGTGCTAGCAGCTTAACTAGTGGGGGGGATACGCAGTATTTT
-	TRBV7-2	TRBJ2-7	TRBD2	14	CASTSGLASYEQYF	TGTGCCAGCACATCAGGACTAGCCTCTTACGAGCAGTACTTC
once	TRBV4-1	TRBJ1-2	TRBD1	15	CASSQERQGPWGYTF	TGCGCCAGCAGCCAAGAGAGACAGGGGCCTTGGGGCTACACCTTC
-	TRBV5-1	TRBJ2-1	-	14	CASSLGGFYNEQFF	TGCGCCAGCAGCTTAGGCGGCTTTTACAATGAGCAGTTCTTC
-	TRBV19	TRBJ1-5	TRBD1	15	CASSNKGQGLQPQHF	TGTGCCAGTAGTAATAAGGGACAGGGACTACAGCCCCAGCATTTT
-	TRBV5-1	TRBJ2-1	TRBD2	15	CASSLAGGIEGKQFF	TGCGCCAGCAGCTTGGCCGGGGGGATCGAGGGGAAGCAGTTCTTC
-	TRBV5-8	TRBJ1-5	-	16	CASSPPAAHSNQPQHF	TGTGCCAGCAGCCCACCGGCGGCACATAGCAATCAGCCCCAGCATTTT
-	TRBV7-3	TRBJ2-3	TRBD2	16	CASSLTGLGLGSTQYF	TGTGCCAGCAGCTTAACGGGGTTGGGACTAGGCTCCACGCAGTATTTT
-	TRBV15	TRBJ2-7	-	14	CATSRDVQNYEQYF	TGTGCCACCAGCAGAGACGTACAGAACTACGAGCAGTACTTC
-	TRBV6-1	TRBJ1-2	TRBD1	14	CASSTGGITNGYTF	TGTGCCAGCAGTACAGGGGGCATTACGAATGGCTACACCTTC
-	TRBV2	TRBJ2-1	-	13	CASTLSSYNEQFF	TGTGCCAGCACTCTTAGCTCCTACAATGAGCAGTTCTTC
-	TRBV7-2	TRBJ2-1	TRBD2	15	CASSFSGATYNEQFF	TGTGCCAGCAGCTTTAGCGGGGCGACCTACAATGAGCAGTTCTTC
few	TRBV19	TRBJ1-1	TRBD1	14	CASSIVKGATEAFF	TGTGCCAGTAGTATAGTCAAGGGGGCAACTGAAGCTTTCTTT
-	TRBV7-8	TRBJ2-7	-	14	CASSNDRNSYEQYF	TGTGCCAGCAGCAACGACAGGAACTCCTACGAGCAGTACTTC
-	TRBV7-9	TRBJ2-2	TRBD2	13	CASSVGRAGELFF	TGTGCCAGCAGCGTGGGGAGGGCCGGGGAGCTGTTTTTT
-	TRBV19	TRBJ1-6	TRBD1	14	CASSITQGDSPLHF	TGTGCCAGTAGTATAACACAGGGGGATTCACCCCTCCACTTT
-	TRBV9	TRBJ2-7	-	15	CASSKTGYVHYEQYF	TGTGCCAGCTCGAAAACAGGGTATGTTCACTACGAGCAGTACTTC
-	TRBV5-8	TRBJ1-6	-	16	CASTFDLAGGNSPLHF	TGTGCCAGCACCTTTGATTTGGCAGGAGGAAATTCACCCCTCCACTTT
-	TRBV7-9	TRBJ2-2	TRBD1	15	CASSSTGGGRGELFF	TGTGCCAGCAGCTCGACAGGGGGGGGACGAGGGGAGCTGTTTTTT
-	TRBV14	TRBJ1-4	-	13	CASSQDLQGKLFF	TGTGCCAGCAGCCAGGACTTACAGGGAAAACTGTTTTTT
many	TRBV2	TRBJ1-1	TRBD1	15	CASRHGTGMNTEAFF	TGTGCCAGCAGGCACGGGACAGGGATGAACACTGAAGCTTTCTTT
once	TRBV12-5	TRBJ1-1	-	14	CASGPDTPNTEAFF	TGTGCTAGTGGCCCTGACACTCCGAACACTGAAGCTTTCTTT
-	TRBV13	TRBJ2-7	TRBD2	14	CASGDSGGFDEQYF	TGTGCCAGCGGAGATAGCGGGGGGTTCGACGAGCAGTACTTC
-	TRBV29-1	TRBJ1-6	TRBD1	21	CSVEKLGTGIFISSYNSPLHF	TGCAGCGTTGAAAAGTTAGGGACAGGGATCTTCATAAGCTCCTATAATTCACCCCTCCACTTT
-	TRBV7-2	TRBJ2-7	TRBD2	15	CASSLGGTSGYEQYF	TGTGCCAGCAGCTTAGGGGGGACTAGCGGATACGAGCAGTACTTC
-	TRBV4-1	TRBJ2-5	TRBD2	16	CASSQDQTSGQETQYF	TGCGCCAGCAGCCAAGACCAGACTAGCGGCCAAGAGACCCAGTACTTC
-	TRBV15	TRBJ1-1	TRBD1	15	CATSRGSGQVTEAFF	TGTGCCACCAGCAGAGGCTCGGGACAGGTCACTGAAGCTTTCTTT
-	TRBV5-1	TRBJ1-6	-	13	CASSLTLSGPLHF	TGCGCCAGCAGCTTAACCCTCTCGGGGCCCCTCCACTTT
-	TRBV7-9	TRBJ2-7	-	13	CASSPEFLPVQYF	TGTGCCAGCAGCCCCGAATTCCTACCCGTGCAGTACTTC
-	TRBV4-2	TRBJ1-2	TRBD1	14	CASSQGTGLEGYTF	TGTGCCAGCAGCCAAGGGACAGGGTTGGAGGGCTACACCTTC
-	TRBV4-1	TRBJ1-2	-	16	CASSPFPRDFDYGYTF	TGCGCCAGCAGCCCCTTCCCTCGGGATTTCGACTATGGCTACACCTTC
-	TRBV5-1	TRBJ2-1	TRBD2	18	CASSPQKGLAVSYNEQFF	TGCGCCAGCAGCCCCCAGAAAGGACTAGCGGTGTCCTACAATGAGCAGTTCTTC
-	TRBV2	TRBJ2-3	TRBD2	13	CASEGLAADTQYF	TGTGCCAGCGAGGGACTAGCAGCAGATACGCAGTATTTT
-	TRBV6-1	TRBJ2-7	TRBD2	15	CASSEKGEGSYEQYF	TGTGCCAGCAGTGAAAAAGGGGAGGGTTCCTACGAGCAGTACTTC
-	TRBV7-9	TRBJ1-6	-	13	CASSLAGSSPPHF	TGTGCCAGCAGCTTAGCAGGTAGCTCACCCCCCCACTTT